The clone carrying this T cell receptor beta chain showed up just a few times. The length of the CDR3 is 17 residues. Germline-derived CDR1 and CDR2 are SGHRS and YFSETQ. Trimming removed 0 bases from V and 4 bases from J; junction bases left unmatched: 6. A library of TCRbeta sequences, prepared with unique molecular identifiers, was generated. From the PCR reads, TCRdb called clonotypes with MiXCR, one entry per CDR3 protein. Among about 580,000 distinct CDR3 sequences listed, roughly 24% were seen once. The data stem from a study of T-cell reconstitution after alpha-beta-depleted transplantation in children.

The sequence derives from a boy younger than two who had a stem cell transplant for acute myeloid leukemia, so the T cells may come from the graft donor. The specimen comprised PBMCs, mostly from graft donor cells, sampled 360 days after TCRalphabeta/CD19-depleted stem cell transplant. The J gene is TRBJ2-1, the V gene TRBV5-1; the match to TRBD2 covers 11 bases. CDR3 protein: CASSLEGTSGSYNEQFF. Here the CDR3 DNA reads TGCGCCAGCAGCTTGGAAGGGACTAGCGGATCGTACAATGAGCAGTTCTTC.